Given below is one T cell receptor (beta chain) in context. This specimen belongs to a study of blood T cells in healthy people across ages. It was with a sample-barcoded 5' primer and a J-beta primer mix that a second PCR of about 6 to 12 cycles was run. TCRdb ran MiXCR on the 5' RACE reads and lists one entry per CDR3 protein. This table holds about 1.7 million distinct CDR3 sequences, 25% to 30% found once. The sequence derives from a woman aged 30 to 39 in good health. The sequenced sample consisted of blood.

The chain's CDR3 is CASSVSGRNNEQFF. The CDR3 DNA is TGCGCCAGCAGTGTTAGCGGGAGAAACAATGAGCAGTTCTTC. The V and J genes are TRBV10-2 and TRBJ2-1; TRBD2 agrees at 9 bases. Trimming cost V 4 bases and J 5 bases; bases outside gene matches: 3. The CDR3 is made up of 14 amino acids. Per the germline V gene, CDR1 is WSHSY and CDR2 is SAAADI.